This TCR beta chain was documented in a study of T-cell memory formation after mild COVID-19. Germline CDR1 and CDR2: KGHSH and LQKENI. The V gene lost 3 bases and the J gene lost 5 bases, with 16 bases spanning the gap. This CDR3 has 15 amino acids. Study-level results: Memory cells collected pre-infection included some clones that later responded, suggesting cross-reactive memory joined. There was no confirmation that second-wave clones peaking on day 37 were SARS-CoV-2 specific.

Comments on this clonotype: Its antigen is currently unknown.

TCRdb analysed the 5' RACE reads with MiXCR anew, one entry per CDR3 protein. This table holds around 65,000 distinct CDR3 sequences, roughly 10% found once. This TCR came from a man aged 18 to 35 who had mild COVID-19 (a few samples of this study predate the infection). Cell type and time point are not known. The chain combines TRBV18 with TRBJ1-1, with D tentatively TRBD1 (5 bases). Sequenced material: PBMCs or a T cell subset sorted from them (not recorded which). The CDR3, as DNA: TGTGCCAGCTCACCCCTGAGGCCGGGGCGGACTGAAGCTTTCTTT. This sequence encodes CASSPLRPGRTEAFF.